One sample yielded the 2 T cell receptor beta chains listed below, sequenced in a study of blood T cell repertoires in COVID-19. Sequencing used immunoSEQ multiplex PCR; TCRdb keeps in-frame clones, though not all of them. The sample lists roughly 71,000 clones; 84% were seen once. The sequenced sample was peripheral blood. The origin of the receptors is a man aged 50 or older with active COVID-19.

This chain joins TRBV19 and TRBJ1-5; 9 bases match TRBD1. J was trimmed by 2 bases and V by 3 bases; bases with no gene match: 14. Germline V gives CDR1 LNHDA, CDR2 SQIVND (reference sequence). CDR3 length: 19 residues. In nucleotides, the CDR3 is TGTGCCAGTAGTATTAACCCGGGACAGGGATTAAGCGGCAATCAGCCCCAGCATTTT. It specifies CASSINPGQGLSGNQPQHF.

This chain links TRBV7-2 with TRBJ1-1; the D gene is possibly TRBD1 (6 bases). CDR1 and CDR2 (germline): SGHTA, FQGNSA. The germline V and J ends were trimmed by 7 bases and 7 bases, with 19 bases remaining between them. This CDR3 has 14 residues. Here the CDR3 reads CASTLVGGRVEAFF. CDR3 bases: TGTGCCAGCACCCTAGTCGGGGGGCGGGTTGAAGCTTTCTTT.